Included here is one T cell receptor beta chain sequence, with context. Its antigen is not identified. The CDR3 has 15 residues. In germline, CDR1 is SGHTA, CDR2 FQGNSA. Trimming cost V 0 bases and J 7 bases; bases outside gene matches: 3. Here immunoSEQ multiplex PCR was the method, and the copy in TCRdb shows in-frame clones only, minus some. The sample gives roughly 97,000 clones, approximately 88% of which show up once; about 8.7% is in the top ten. The data derive from a study of T cell responses to AZD1222 COVID-19 vaccine. Study outcomes and limitations: Nearly half of spike-specific TCRs reportedly go after variant regions that carry no mutations. Two AZD1222 doses significantly raised spike-specific TCR breadth and depth over controls. Donors in the cohort were predominantly white British and more often female, and clonal diversity was possibly underestimated.

The source is an adult in good health. The chain uses TRBV7-2 and TRBJ1-4; 9 nucleotides line up with TRBD1. Sample: peripheral blood, taken on day 0 of AZD1222 vaccination. This chain's CDR3 is CASSLAGTGSEKLFF. The DNA of the CDR3 is TGTGCCAGCAGCTTAGCAGGGACAGGGTCTGAAAAACTGTTTTTT.